These 10 T cell receptor beta chains were sequenced from one sample in a study of cytomegalovirus exposure and HLA in healthy donors. The PCR had 60 Vbeta and 13 Jbeta primers. Clones were sequenced by immunoSEQ multiplex PCR, and TCRdb holds only the in-frame ones, with some missing. The repertoire holds approximately 190,000 clones, with 82% as singletons. Sequenced: PBMCs. All receptors come from a boy between 2 and 10 years old in good health and CMV-seronegative.

This clone was detected a few times. Here the CDR3 reads CASSLSLDSQETQYF. For the CDR3, the DNA is TGTGCCAGCAGCCTCAGCCTGGACAGCCAAGAGACCCAGTACTTC. The chain carries TRBV5-6 and TRBJ2-5; TRBD1 is a possible D gene (6 bases). The CDR3 is made up of 15 amino acids. Germline CDR1 and CDR2: SGHDT and YYEEEE. Trimming stripped 4 bases from V and 1 base from J, with 14 bases between.

The gene calls are TRBV4-2 and TRBJ2-1, with D hard to call. The CDR3 spans 16 residues. Looked up from germline, CDR1 is LGHNA and CDR2 is YNFKEQ. With 3 bases removed from V and 4 bases from J, the gap between germline ends came to 16 bases. Here the CDR3 DNA reads TGTGCCAGCAGCCATACCTTGCTTGAGGAATACAATGAGCAGTTCTTC. The encoded protein is CASSHTLLEEYNEQFF.

This sequence joins TRBV7-2 and TRBJ1-2, with D unclear. This CDR3 is 16 amino acids long. Trimming removed 1 base from V and 4 bases from J, with 16 bases in between. CDR1 is SGHTA, CDR2 FQGNSA, per germline. The CDR3 reads CASSLGGAGGGYGYTF. The CDR3 nucleotides read TGTGCCAGCAGCTTAGGAGGAGCGGGCGGTGGCTATGGCTACACCTTC.

The chain is built from TRBV18 and TRBJ2-5, with 10 bases lining up with TRBD2. The CDR3 contains 18 residues. V dropped 3 bases and J dropped 2; count of bases not matched to a gene: 12. Germline lookup yields CDR1 KGHSH and CDR2 LQKENI. The CDR3 sequence is CASSPLVASGGTQETQYF. The CDR3 coding sequence is TGTGCCAGCTCACCGTTAGTGGCTAGCGGGGGAACACAAGAGACCCAGTACTTC.

The V gene is TRBV19, the J gene TRBJ1-6, with 9 bases matching TRBD1. The CDR3 is 14 residues long. CDR1 and CDR2 (germline): LNHDA, SQIVND (reference sequence). Trimming took 7 bases from V and 11 from J; bases not matched to a gene: 9. The CDR3, as DNA: TGTGCCAGTAAACTGGGACAGGGTGATACACCCCTCCACTTT. Translation: CASKLGQGDTPLHF. The full variable domain, in which reference TRBV19 and TRBJ1-6 provide the parts outside the CDR3, is DGGITQSPKYLFRKEGQNVTLSCEQNLNHDAMYWYRQDPGQGLRLIYYSQIVNDFQKGDIAEGYSVSREKKESFPLTVTSAQKNPTAFYLCASKLGQGDTPLHFGNGTRLTVT.

The V and J genes are TRBV7-2 and TRBJ2-3, with D possibly being TRBD1 (5 bases). The CDR3 is 14 residues long. The V gene lost 4 bases and the J gene lost 4 bases, with 12 bases spanning the gap. Germline V lookup: CDR1 SGHTA, CDR2 FQGNSA. CDR3 sequence (DNA): TGTGCCAGCAGCTCAGAAGGGGCTTCAGATACGCAGTATTTT. It is translated as CASSSEGASDTQYF.

The rearrangement joins TRBV7-9 to TRBJ1-1; no clear D gene. Per germline, CDR1 SEHNR and CDR2 FQNEAQ (reference sequence). V lost 5 bases and J lost 2, with 12 bases in between. This CDR3 region has 14 residues. CDR3 loop: CASSRSGFNTEAFF. Written as DNA, the CDR3 is TGTGCCAGCAGCCGTTCCGGTTTTAACACTGAAGCTTTCTTT.

The rearrangement uses TRBV7-3 and TRBJ2-1; TRBD2 might be the D (6 bases). CDR3 length: 13 residues. Trimming left V 8 bases short and J 3 bases short, with 11 bases between. Germline V gene sequence: CDR1 SGHTA, CDR2 FQGTGA. The CDR3 reads CASGSGGYNEQFF. CDR3 nucleotides: TGTGCCAGCGGGTCCGGGGGCTACAATGAGCAGTTCTTC.

The gene calls are TRBV4-1 and TRBJ2-1; a possible D gene is TRBD1 (7 bases). From germline, CDR1 is MGHRA and CDR2 YSYEKL. The CDR3 has 17 amino acids. Trimming took off 0 bases at V and 5 bases at J, with 17 bases between the two ends. This CDR3 is CASSQDWGDSGNNEQFF. In DNA form, the CDR3 reads TGCGCCAGCAGCCAAGATTGGGGGGACAGCGGCAACAATGAGCAGTTCTTC.

The rearrangement uses TRBV6-5 and TRBJ2-5; TRBD2 aligns across 10 bases. J gave up 5 bases and V 4 bases, and 7 bases lay outside the gene matches. Germline V gene sequence: CDR1 MNHEY, CDR2 SVGAGI. CDR3 length: 15 amino acids. The CDR3 DNA is TGTGCCAGCAGTTCTGAAGCGGGGGGGCGCGAGACCCAGTACTTC. Residues: CASSSEAGGRETQYF.